Following are 7 T cell receptor beta chains from one sample sequenced in a study of T cell changes during pregnancy in multiple sclerosis. Assay used: immunoSEQ multiplex PCR; TCRdb lists only in-frame clones, some missing. The sample contains under 50,000 clones, 90% to 95% of which appear only once. The sample was CD4+ T cells from peripheral blood mononuclear cells, taken after pregnancy. These receptors came from a female donor with multiple sclerosis, enrolled in a pregnancy study.

The chain links TRBV4-2 to TRBJ2-5; TRBD2 matches at 10 bases. Per germline, CDR1 LGHNA and CDR2 YNFKEQ. The CDR3 runs 17 residues. V lost 1 base to trimming and J lost 5 bases; unmatched junction nucleotides: 10. CDR3 sequence: CASSQGRSGGASETQYF. The DNA of the CDR3 is TGTGCCAGCAGCCAAGGCCGGAGCGGGGGGGCATCTGAGACCCAGTACTTC.

The chain links TRBV2 to TRBJ2-3, with D perhaps matching TRBD2 (6 bases). Trimming removed 2 bases from V and 0 bases from J, with 12 bases in between. The CDR3 contains 16 residues. Germline V gene sequence: CDR1 SNHLY, CDR2 FYNNEI. CDR3 DNA: TGTGCCAGCAGTGAACCTAGCGTCCCTAGCACAGATACGCAGTATTTT. It is translated as CASSEPSVPSTDTQYF.

V is TRBV5-6 and J is TRBJ2-3; no definite D call. Trimming removed 2 bases at V and 0 bases at J, with 16 bases between. The CDR3 contains 17 residues. Per the germline V gene, CDR1 is SGHDT and CDR2 is YYEEEE. The CDR3 sequence: CASSFLAGTTSTDTQYF. The DNA of the CDR3 is TGTGCCAGCAGCTTTTTAGCCGGCACGACTAGCACAGATACGCAGTATTTT.

The chain combines TRBV5-1 with TRBJ2-7; 11 nucleotides line up with TRBD1. J lost 4 bases, V lost 4 bases, and 7 bases had no gene match. The CDR3 spans 15 residues. Per the germline V gene, CDR1 is SGHRS and CDR2 is YFSETQ. Here the CDR3 reads CASSPGQGVSYEQYF. DNA for the CDR3: TGCGCCAGCAGCCCGGGACAGGGGGTTAGTTACGAGCAGTACTTC.

The V call is TRBV5-1, the J call TRBJ2-3, with 11 bases matching TRBD2. Trimming cost V 2 bases and J 3 bases; bases outside gene matches: 8. CDR1 is SGHRS and CDR2 is YFSETQ in the germline V gene. The CDR3 loop spans 17 amino acids. The CDR3 is CASSLVSSGGFTDTQYF. In nucleotides, the CDR3 is TGCGCCAGCAGCTTAGTTTCTAGCGGGGGGTTTACAGATACGCAGTATTTT. Full variable domain (outside the CDR3, taken from reference TRBV5-1 and TRBJ2-3): KAGVTQTPRYLIKTRGQQVTLSCSPISGHRSVSWYQQTPGQGLQFLFEYFSETQRNKGNFPGRFSGRQFSNSRSEMNVSTLELGDSALYLCASSLVSSGGFTDTQYFGPGTRLTVL.

The J gene is TRBJ1-2, the V gene TRBV19, with 8 bases identical to TRBD1. Trimming at V came to 6 bases and at J to 4 bases, leaving 13 bases not matched to a gene. The CDR3 totals 16 residues. Germline CDR1 LNHDA, CDR2 SQIVND (reference sequence). CDR3 amino acids: CASSQYRDRPLYGYTF. The CDR3 nucleotides read TGTGCCAGTAGCCAATACCGGGACAGGCCTCTCTATGGCTACACCTTC.

The sample holds one count of this clone. The chain links TRBV27 to TRBJ1-2, with TRBD1 matching over 8 bases. This CDR3 is 12 amino acids long. Germline CDR1 is MNHEY and CDR2 is SMNVEV (reference sequence). Trimming removed 5 bases from V and 5 bases from J; junction bases left unmatched: 1. In DNA form, the CDR3 reads TGTGCCAGCAGTAACAGGGGGTATGGCTACACCTTC. It specifies CASSNRGYGYTF.